This TCR beta chain was sequenced for a study of patients and donors after allogeneic stem cell transplantation. TCRdb recomputed calls from the RT-PCR reads with MiXCR, one row per CDR3 protein. Of tens of thousands of distinct CDR3 sequences in the sample, about 44% were seen once. V lost 6 bases and J lost 3; bases outside the gene matches: 5. The CDR3 is made up of 15 amino acids. Germline CDR1 reads MDHEN; CDR2 reads SYDVKM. The chain combines TRBV28 with TRBJ2-5; 12 positions match TRBD2. The TCR comes from a human donor who was either an allogeneic HSCT recipient or a stem cell or donor lymphocyte infusion donor (not recorded which). It is not recorded whose cells these are; they may come from a transplant donor. Sequencing was carried out using blood, either unsorted or a sorted T cell fraction (not recorded which). The CDR3 here is CASRIRTSGKETQYF. CDR3 sequence (DNA): TGTGCCAGCAGAATACGGACTAGCGGGAAAGAGACCCAGTACTTC.